Described below is a single T cell receptor (beta chain) sequence and its context. The specificity of this receptor is unknown. No much larger clone exists at a distance of one base, and base qualities are not known. The time point label for this specimen denotes: roughly 2 years on ibrutinib. For TCR beta library preparation, roughly 2.2 micrograms of genomic DNA was extracted from cryopreserved PBMCs. Longitudinal blood samples from CLL patients receiving ibrutinib monotherapy were subjected to high-throughput TCR beta sequencing. The patients were enrolled in a single-center, open-label phase 2 trial of ibrutinib monotherapy. From cysteine to phenylalanine, the CDR3 is 15 amino acids long. Only the CDR3 portion is preserved as DNA: 45 bases, with reading frame beginning at the first base. The CDR1 and CDR2 encoded by the germline V gene (reference sequence) are SGHAT and FQDESV. The junction shows trimming of 0 bases on V and 2 bases on J, and the gene matches do not reach 3 bases of it.

These data belong to a study of cytotoxic CD8 clonotypes in ibrutinib-treated CLL (dated by TCRdb to the early 2020s). A note on the overall study: In this cohort, around 15 patients were treatment-naive and approximately 10 were relapsed/refractory, while around 18 had unmutated IGHV. Responses were partial in 24 patients and complete in 2; after median roughly 69 months follow-up, some 15 stayed in remission and about twelve progressed. Response samples were obtained after a median of approximately twelve months of treatment, with a range of about 6 to 36 months. An average of about 250,000 productive templates and 94,082 productive rearrangements was obtained per sample. Of the approximately 90 participants in the trial, about 26 had longitudinal samples available. Cryopreserved peripheral blood mononuclear cells were collected before treatment, at response, and at either disease progression or sustained remission. All remission and progressive disease samples were collected while patients were still receiving ibrutinib.

On a MiSeq, deep resolution sequencing aimed for a depth between 1 in 1 million and 1 in 200,000 T cells, with each clonotype covered approximately 10x on average. The immunoSEQ hsTCRB Kit was used to generate the TCR beta libraries. As for the original processing: Data were analyzed with ImmunoSEQ Data Assistant and ImmunoSEQ Analyzer, with V, D and J genes assigned per IMGT definitions. Clonality, with values ranging from 0 to 1, was calculated as one minus the normalized Shannon entropy of productive rearrangement frequencies. Only overrepresented clonotypes making up at least 0.05% of each patient's repertoire were included in the public clonotype analysis. Fewer than 15 repertoires from age-matched healthy donors, obtained from immuneACCESS, served as clonality controls. TCRdb took this table from immuneACCESS and kept in-frame rearrangements with V and J called. Such tables lack part of the clones; where checked against another copy, unresolved V genes explain under half of the gap, and the rest is unexplained. V, J and clone size are those of that table, while D and trimming were read from the DNA. Present in this sample are roughly 180,000 clones, 72% of which were seen just once. In total, the top ten clones hold under 15% of the sample.

On the study overall, not on this receptor specifically: Sustained-remission and progressing patients did not have matched sampling times, and lymph node repertoires were not examined. Clonality increased at ibrutinib response, stayed stable in sustained remission, and fell back toward baseline at progression. At baseline, clonality was higher than in age-matched healthy donors and showed a strong correlation with circulating CD8+ T-cell counts. Public clonotypes were rare and either contracted or stayed stable during treatment, and the rise in clonality at ibrutinib response reflected the expansion of private clonotypes.

The source material was PBMCs, sampled after 24 months of ibrutinib treatment. The clonotype was recovered from a human donor with chronic lymphocytic leukemia. This chain joins TRBV11-1 to TRBJ2-5; TRBD1 fits 7 bases in the junction. The sequence in DNA is TGTGCCAGCAGCTTAGCGGGACAGAGACAAGAGACCCAGTACTTC. This yields the protein CASSLAGQRQETQYF.